The present entry profiles one TCR beta chain with its context. Its antigen is unknown. The sample holds no much larger clone one base away, and base qualities are not on file. The CDR3 regions of human TCRbeta chains were analyzed by immunosequencing. In the authors' own workflow: TCRs in the repertoires were compared against a reference library of SARS-CoV-2-specific TCRs that had been generated with the MIRA antigen-specificity platform. Breadth was defined as the fraction of unique TCRs that were SARS-CoV-2-associated. Depth was defined as the fraction of total T cells that were SARS-CoV-2-associated. Using the MIRA data, each spike-specific TCR was mapped to the spike region that the TCR reacts to and placed in a CD4 or CD8 class. Log10-transformed breadth and depth values were compared by one-way ANOVA with Sidak's multiple comparisons tests. Sourced from immuneACCESS, this table was stored by TCRdb with only in-frame sequences that have V and J called. A share of the clones is absent; for the studies checked, an unresolved V gene accounts for under half, and the remainder has no known explanation. V and J calls plus clone size are reproduced from that table; the DNA served to infer D and trimming. This sample holds approximately 150,000 clones; around 84% were observed only once. The biggest ten clones account for about 5.4% of the sample.

This record comes from a study of T cell responses to AZD1222 COVID-19 vaccine (dated by TCRdb to the early 2020s). Regarding the study in general: TCR sequencing covered more than 230 trial participants: 200 to 220 given two doses of AZD1222 and 26 given two doses of MenACWY control vaccine. Enrollment into the trials was organized by age into subgroups of 18-55, 56-69 and 70-plus years, and those subgroups contained approximately 160, 26 and 62 TCR-sequenced participants, respectively.

The sample's time point label, decoded: about 28 days (+/-7) after the second vaccine dose. AZD1222 recipients whose second dose came at about 4 weeks and those whose second dose came at about 12 weeks were combined into one group, since spike-specific TCR depth and breadth did not differ between the two schedules. Samples from vaccinated people were obtained from the UK trials COV001 and COV002, which included a single-blind randomized controlled phase 2/3 trial of AZD1222 (ChAdOx1 nCoV-19) in healthy adults. Trial participant PBMC samples were collected at day 0 and day 28 after the second dose for TCRbeta chain sequencing. The CDR3 runs 15 residues from the cysteine to the phenylalanine. Kept here is only the CDR3 DNA, which spans 45 bases and is read in frame from base 1. V trim: 2 bases; J trim: 3 bases; unmatched bases: 3. CDR1 is given as SGHDN and CDR2 as FVKESK, both from the germline V gene.

General conclusions and limits of the study: Conclusions about previously exposed vaccinees were limited because only six AZD1222 recipients were SARS-CoV-2 seropositive at baseline. Most participants were white British and females outnumbered males, and the authors suggested that clonal diversity may have been underestimated. Because no samples from the day 14 peak response were available, repertoires could be characterized only after the peak T cell response. In the small 56-69-year group, the increase in depth fell short of significance, most likely because of low power. A significant rise in spike-specific TCR breadth and depth was observed after two AZD1222 doses relative to day 0 and relative to MenACWY recipients. CD4 TCRs associated with the vaccine covered the entire spike protein, and the dominant responses were in regions 160-218 and 743-854. Nearly half of unique spike-specific TCRs reportedly recognized epitopes outside regions mutated in the B.1.351 and B.1.1.7 variants.

The chain joins TRBV14 to TRBJ2-3, and 9 junction bases match TRBD1. Material: peripheral blood, obtained 28 days after the second AZD1222 dose. The origin of this receptor is an adult who received the AZD1222 COVID-19 vaccine. The CDR3 loop reads CASSQLGQGTDTQYF. The nucleotide sequence reads as follows: TGTGCCAGCAGCCAACTCGGACAGGGGACAGATACGCAGTATTTT.